The 9 T cell receptor beta chains in this list originate from one sample, sequenced in a study of blood T cell repertoires in COVID-19. Here immunoSEQ multiplex PCR was the method, and the copy in TCRdb shows in-frame clones only, minus some. The sample has about 250,000 clones; 88% are singletons. Input material: PBMCs or T cells enriched from blood (not recorded which). Source of these receptors: a woman aged 45-65 years who had recovered from COVID-19.

The chain combines TRBV14 with TRBJ2-3, with 7 bases fitting TRBD1. The J segment lost 3 bases and the V segment lost 4 bases, leaving 7 bases of the junction unmatched. The germline V gene encodes CDR1 SGHDN and CDR2 FVKESK. This CDR3 has 15 amino acids. CDR3 amino acids: CASSLGQVGTDTQYF. The CDR3 DNA sequence: TGTGCCAGCAGCCTAGGACAGGTGGGGACAGATACGCAGTATTTT.

CDR3 in amino acids: CASSGQGTETQYF. CDR3 nucleotide sequence: TGTGCCAGCAGCGGACAGGGAACAGAGACCCAGTACTTC. The chain has TRBV7-2 and TRBJ2-5; 8 positions agree with TRBD1. Germline V gene lookup returns CDR1 SGHTA and CDR2 FQGNSA. After removal of 5 bases from V and 4 bases from J, the junction contained 3 bases not matched to a gene. CDR3 length: 13 residues. Looking up the rest from reference TRBV7-2 and TRBJ2-5 gives the full variable domain: GAGVSQSPSNKVTEKGKDVELRCDPISGHTALYWYRQSLGQGLEFLIYFQGNSAPDKSGLPSDRFSAERTGGSVSTLTIQRTQQEDSAVYLCASSGQGTETQYFGPGTRLLVL.

This clone was found once. This chain connects TRBV14 to TRBJ2-5, with TRBD1 as a possible D gene (6 bases). Germline V CDR1 and CDR2: SGHDN, FVKESK. Trimming shortened V by 4 bases and J by 4 bases, and 13 bases separated the two germline ends. This CDR3 has 14 amino acids. CDR3 residues: CASSPLGRGETQYF. The CDR3 region has the DNA TGTGCCAGCAGCCCCCTAGGCAGGGGAGAGACCCAGTACTTC.

The V gene is TRBV9, the J gene TRBJ2-1, with no clear D. The germline gives CDR1 SGDLS, CDR2 YYNGEE. V gave up 2 bases and J gave up 9 bases, with 12 bases separating them. CDR3 length: 13 amino acids. The CDR3 DNA reads as TGTGCCAGCAGCGTGGCCTTAGCCGCTGAGCAGTTCTTC. It is translated as CASSVALAAEQFF.

The chain joins TRBV19 to TRBJ2-7; TRBD2 might be the D (5 bases). Trimming took off 4 bases at V and 2 bases at J, with 18 bases between the two ends. The CDR3 has 16 residues. Germline CDR1 and CDR2: LNHDA and SQIVND (reference sequence). DNA of the CDR3: TGTGCCAGTAGTACCCTCGGACTCTCAACAACCTACGAGCAGTACTTC. Protein sequence: CASSTLGLSTTYEQYF.

Here the CDR3 reads CASSSLDTTYGYTF. The CDR3 DNA sequence: TGTGCCAGCAGTTCCCTGGACACGACCTATGGCTACACCTTC. The V and J genes are TRBV27 and TRBJ1-2; tentatively, D is TRBD1 (5 bases). V was clipped by 4 bases and J by 4 bases, with 13 bases between them. The CDR3 sequence is 14 residues long. Looked up from germline, CDR1 is MNHEY and CDR2 is SMNVEV (reference sequence).

V is TRBV19 and J is TRBJ1-6; 8 positions match TRBD1. CDR3 length: 16 amino acids. The V gene's germline CDR1 is LNHDA and CDR2 SQIVND (reference sequence). V lost 6 bases, J lost 5 bases, and 9 bases stayed unmatched. CDR3 sequence: CASSKHRGSDNSPLHF. Written as DNA, the CDR3 is TGTGCCAGTAGCAAACACAGGGGGTCTGATAATTCACCCCTCCACTTT.

The chain is built from TRBV30 and TRBJ1-2; D is possibly TRBD1 (5 bases). CDR3 length: 17 residues. V shed 3 bases and J shed 0 bases, with 20 bases lying between them. In germline, CDR1 is GTSNPN, CDR2 SVGIG (reference sequence). This CDR3 is CAWRGLKVTAANYGYTF. The CDR3, as DNA: TGTGCCTGGAGGGGACTTAAAGTGACAGCAGCTAACTATGGCTACACCTTC.

The chain links TRBV6-2 or TRBV6-3 to TRBJ2-3; TRBD2 agrees at 8 bases. The CDR3 consists of 16 residues. The V gene's germline CDR1 is MNHEY and CDR2 SVGEGT. Trimming removed 2 bases from V and 3 bases from J; junction bases left unmatched: 7. The CDR3 DNA sequence: TGTGCCAGCAGTTACACGAGCGGGAGTGTTACAGATACGCAGTATTTT. It encodes CASSYTSGSVTDTQYF.